The rows below give T cell receptor beta chains drawn from one sample of a study of response to subunit inactivated influenza vaccine. MiXCR was run by TCRdb on the RT-PCR reads, yielding one entry per CDR3 protein. The sample consists of 560,000 or so distinct CDR3 sequences, less than 10% of them appearing once. Sequencing used PBMCs from blood, obtained less than 30 months after vaccination. The receptors come from a man in his fifties or sixties who received an inactivated influenza vaccine. CDR3s include the opening cysteine and the closing phenylalanine or tryptophan. D genes are given only for firm matches. Only part of the rows carry a size: once, few, many, or a class if the clone is expanded.

J: TRBJ2-1; V: TRBV20-1; D: .; size: few; DNA: TGCAGTGCTAGTTTCAACAATGAGCAGTTCTTC; CDR3: CSASFNNEQFF
J: TRBJ2-7; V: TRBV5-1; D: TRBD2; size: .; DNA: TGCGCCAGCACCCCTAGCGGAGGGTTCTCCTACGAGCAGTACTTC; CDR3: CASTPSGGFSYEQYF
J: TRBJ1-4; V: TRBV7-9; D: TRBD1; size: many; DNA: TGTGCCAGCAGTTACGGGACAGTTAATGAAAAACTGTTTTTT; CDR3: CASSYGTVNEKLFF
J: TRBJ2-1; V: TRBV6-2/TRBV6-3; D: TRBD2; size: .; DNA: TGTGCCAGCAGTTGGTGGACGGGCGGGAGGGCCTACAATGAGCAGTTCTTC; CDR3: CASSWWTGGRAYNEQFF
J: TRBJ2-1; V: TRBV2; D: .; size: .; DNA: TGTGCCAGCAGTGAATGGTTAGAGCAGTTCTTC; CDR3: CASSEWLEQFF
J: TRBJ1-4; V: TRBV4-3; D: .; size: .; DNA: TGCGCCAGCAGCCAGGGCCCTGGGGCGACTAATGAAAAACTGTTTTTT; CDR3: CASSQGPGATNEKLFF
J: TRBJ1-5; V: TRBV18; D: .; size: many; DNA: TGTGCCAGCTCACCGAAGCCGGACGAGCCCCAGCATTTT; CDR3: CASSPKPDEPQHF
J: TRBJ2-5; V: TRBV28; D: .; size: many; DNA: TGTGCCTCCGAGGGGGGGCACCAAGAGACCCAGTACTTC; CDR3: CASEGGHQETQYF
J: TRBJ2-2; V: TRBV12-3/TRBV12-4; D: .; size: few; DNA: TGTGCCAGCAGGACCACAGTCACCGGGGAGCTGTTTTTT; CDR3: CASRTTVTGELFF
J: TRBJ1-3; V: TRBV4-3; D: .; size: many; DNA: TGCGCCAGCAGCCAAGGGGGGACTGGAAACACCATATATTTT; CDR3: CASSQGGTGNTIYF
J: TRBJ2-5; V: TRBV4-2; D: .; size: many; DNA: TGTGCCAGCAGCCCGGAGTACCGCCAAGAGACCCAGTACTTC; CDR3: CASSPEYRQETQYF
J: TRBJ2-5; V: TRBV7-2; D: TRBD2; size: .; DNA: TGTGCCAGCAGCCCCAGGACTAGCGGGAGTTTTGGAGAGACCCAGTACTTC; CDR3: CASSPRTSGSFGETQYF
J: TRBJ2-4; V: TRBV20-1; D: TRBD2; size: few; DNA: TGCAGTGCTAGAACGGGGGGAGCCAAAAACATTCAGTACTTC; CDR3: CSARTGGAKNIQYF
J: TRBJ2-1; V: TRBV4-2; D: TRBD2; size: many; DNA: TGTGCCAGCAGCCAAGATGTGACTAGCGGGAGAGATGAGCAGTTCTTC; CDR3: CASSQDVTSGRDEQFF
J: TRBJ2-2; V: TRBV4-2; D: .; size: many; DNA: TGTGCCAGCAGCCATCGCTATCCAACCCGCACCGGGGAGCTGTTTTTT; CDR3: CASSHRYPTRTGELFF
J: TRBJ2-7; V: TRBV12-3/TRBV12-4; D: .; size: .; DNA: TGTGCCAGCAGTTCAACCTTAGCTCGTACTGACAGCTCCTACGAGCAGTACTTC; CDR3: CASSSTLARTDSSYEQYF
J: TRBJ2-7; V: TRBV27; D: .; size: few; DNA: TGTGCCAGCAGTTTAGTGGGCGGGGTCATATACGAGCAGTACTTC; CDR3: CASSLVGGVIYEQYF
J: TRBJ1-2; V: TRBV7-9; D: TRBD1; size: many; DNA: TGTGCCAGCAGCTTAGTGTTGACAGGGACTAACTATGGCTACACCTTC; CDR3: CASSLVLTGTNYGYTF
J: TRBJ1-6; V: TRBV7-9; D: .; size: many; DNA: TGTGCCAGCAGCCTGGAAAATTCACCCCTCCACTTT; CDR3: CASSLENSPLHF
J: TRBJ2-2; V: TRBV5-5; D: .; size: .; DNA: TGTGCCAGCACTCTGGGGTCTAACTGGAACACCGGGGAGCTGTTTTTT; CDR3: CASTLGSNWNTGELFF
J: TRBJ2-2; V: TRBV27; D: .; size: many; DNA: TGTGCCAGCAGTGAAATTAGGGGGGAGCTGTTTTTT; CDR3: CASSEIRGELFF
J: TRBJ2-2; V: TRBV4-1; D: .; size: .; DNA: TGCGCCAGCAGCCAGACGGTTGCGAACACCGGGGAGCTGTTTTTT; CDR3: CASSQTVANTGELFF
J: TRBJ2-5; V: TRBV15; D: .; size: few; DNA: TGTGCCACCAGCAGAGAACGGACTCAGTACTTC; CDR3: CATSRERTQYF
J: TRBJ2-1; V: TRBV6-1; D: .; size: .; DNA: TGTGCCAGCAGAGGACATACAATCAATGAGCAGTTCTTC; CDR3: CASRGHTINEQFF
J: TRBJ2-5; V: TRBV27; D: .; size: .; DNA: TGTGCCAGCAGTTTGGGTCCGCGGGGACAAGAGACCCAGTACTTC; CDR3: CASSLGPRGQETQYF
J: TRBJ2-6; V: TRBV19; D: .; size: few; DNA: TGTGCCAGTGGTGTTACTGGGGCCAACGTCCTGACTTTC; CDR3: CASGVTGANVLTF
J: TRBJ2-3; V: TRBV27; D: .; size: .; DNA: TGTGCCAGCAGTTCGATCCGGGGCCTCAAAGGAGATACGCAGTATTTT; CDR3: CASSSIRGLKGDTQYF
J: TRBJ1-2; V: TRBV5-1; D: .; size: few; DNA: TGCGCCAGCAGCTTGGAAGGGCAAGGGCTGGATGGCTACACCTTC; CDR3: CASSLEGQGLDGYTF
J: TRBJ1-5; V: TRBV11-1; D: TRBD1; size: .; DNA: TGTGCCAGCAGCTTATGGACAGGGGGCGAGGGGGGCAATCAGCCCCAGCATTTT; CDR3: CASSLWTGGEGGNQPQHF
J: TRBJ2-2; V: TRBV12-3/TRBV12-4; D: .; size: few; DNA: TGTGCCAGCAGGGTGTCCGGGGAGCTGTTTTTT; CDR3: CASRVSGELFF
J: TRBJ1-4; V: TRBV27; D: TRBD1; size: few; DNA: TGTGCCAGCAGCAGGGACAGGTCCTTTGCAACTAATGAAAAACTGTTTTTT; CDR3: CASSRDRSFATNEKLFF